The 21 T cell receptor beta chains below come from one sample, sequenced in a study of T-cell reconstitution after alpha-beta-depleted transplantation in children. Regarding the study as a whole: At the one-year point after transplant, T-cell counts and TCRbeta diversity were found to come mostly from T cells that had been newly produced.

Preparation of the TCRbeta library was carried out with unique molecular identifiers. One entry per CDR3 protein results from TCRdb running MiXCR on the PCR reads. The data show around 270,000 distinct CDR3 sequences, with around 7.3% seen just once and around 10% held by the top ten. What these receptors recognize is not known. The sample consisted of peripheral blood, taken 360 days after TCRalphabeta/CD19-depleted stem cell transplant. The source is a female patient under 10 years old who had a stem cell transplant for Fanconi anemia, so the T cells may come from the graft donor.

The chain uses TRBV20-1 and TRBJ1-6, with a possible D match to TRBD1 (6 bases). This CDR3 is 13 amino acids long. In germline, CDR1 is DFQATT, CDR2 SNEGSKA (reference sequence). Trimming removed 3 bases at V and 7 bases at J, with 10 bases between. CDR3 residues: CSARSQGNSPLHF. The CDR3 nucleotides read TGCAGTGCTAGGTCCCAGGGGAATTCACCCCTCCACTTT.

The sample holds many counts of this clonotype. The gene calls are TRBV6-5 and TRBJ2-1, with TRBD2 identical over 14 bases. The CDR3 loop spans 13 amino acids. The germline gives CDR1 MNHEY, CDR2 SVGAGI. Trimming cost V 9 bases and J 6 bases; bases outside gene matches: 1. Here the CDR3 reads CARGTSGSNEQFF. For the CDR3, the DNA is TGTGCCAGAGGGACTAGCGGGAGCAATGAGCAGTTCTTC.

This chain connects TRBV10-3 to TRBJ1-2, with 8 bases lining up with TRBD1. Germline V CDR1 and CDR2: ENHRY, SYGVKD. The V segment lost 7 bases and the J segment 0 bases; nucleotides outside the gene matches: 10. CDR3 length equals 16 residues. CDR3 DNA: TGTGCCATCAAATTATTCCAGGGGGCGACTAACTATGGCTACACCTTC. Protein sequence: CAIKLFQGATNYGYTF.

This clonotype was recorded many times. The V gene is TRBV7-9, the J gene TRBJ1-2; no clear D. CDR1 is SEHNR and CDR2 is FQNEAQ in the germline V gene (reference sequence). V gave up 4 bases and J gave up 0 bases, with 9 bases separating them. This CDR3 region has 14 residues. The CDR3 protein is CASSSEMANYGYTF. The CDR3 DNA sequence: TGTGCCAGCAGCTCCGAAATGGCTAACTATGGCTACACCTTC.

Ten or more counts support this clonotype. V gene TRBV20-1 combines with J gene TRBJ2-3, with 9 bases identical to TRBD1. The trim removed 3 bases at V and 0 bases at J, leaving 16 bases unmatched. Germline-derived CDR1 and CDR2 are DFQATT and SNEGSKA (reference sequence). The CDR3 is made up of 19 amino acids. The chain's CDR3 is CSASRETGGFRISTDTQYF. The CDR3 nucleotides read TGCAGTGCTAGCAGGGAAACAGGGGGCTTCCGGATAAGCACAGATACGCAGTATTTT.

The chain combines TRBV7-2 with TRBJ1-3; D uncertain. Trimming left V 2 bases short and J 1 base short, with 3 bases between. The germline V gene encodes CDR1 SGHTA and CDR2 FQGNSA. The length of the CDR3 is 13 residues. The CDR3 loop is CASSLRSGNTIYF. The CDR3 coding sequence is TGTGCCAGCAGCTTACGGTCTGGAAACACCATATATTTT.

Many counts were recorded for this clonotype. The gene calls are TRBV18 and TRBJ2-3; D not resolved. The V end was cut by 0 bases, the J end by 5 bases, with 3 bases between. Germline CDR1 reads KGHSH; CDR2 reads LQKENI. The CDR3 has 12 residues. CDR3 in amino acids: CASSPPGDTQYF. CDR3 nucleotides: TGTGCCAGCTCACCACCCGGAGATACGCAGTATTTT.

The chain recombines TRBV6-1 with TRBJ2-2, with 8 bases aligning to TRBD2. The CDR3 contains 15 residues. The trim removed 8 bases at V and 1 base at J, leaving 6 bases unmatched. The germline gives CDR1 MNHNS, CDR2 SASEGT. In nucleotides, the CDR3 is TGTGCCAGCCGGGAGGGACGGGGGAACACCGGGGAGCTGTTTTTT. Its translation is CASREGRGNTGELFF.

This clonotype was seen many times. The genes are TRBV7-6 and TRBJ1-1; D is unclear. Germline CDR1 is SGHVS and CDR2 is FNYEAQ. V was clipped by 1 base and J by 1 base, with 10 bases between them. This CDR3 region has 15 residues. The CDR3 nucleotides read TGTGCCAGCAGCTTAGGTCCCGGAGGGAACACTGAAGCTTTCTTT. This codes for CASSLGPGGNTEAFF.

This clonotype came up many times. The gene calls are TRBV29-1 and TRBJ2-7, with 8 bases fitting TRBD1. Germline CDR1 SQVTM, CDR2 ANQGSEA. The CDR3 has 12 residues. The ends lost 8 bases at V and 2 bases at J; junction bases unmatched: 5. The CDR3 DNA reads TGCAGCACTACAGGGGGACCCTACGAGCAGTACTTC. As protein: CSTTGGPYEQYF.

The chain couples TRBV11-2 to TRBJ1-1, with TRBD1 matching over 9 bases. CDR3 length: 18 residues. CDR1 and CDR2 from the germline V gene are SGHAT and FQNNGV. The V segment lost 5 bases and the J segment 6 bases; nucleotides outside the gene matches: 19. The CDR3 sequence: CASSTPGTGYSKVAEAFF. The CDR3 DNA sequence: TGTGCCAGCAGCACTCCCGGGACAGGGTATTCGAAAGTGGCTGAAGCTTTCTTT.

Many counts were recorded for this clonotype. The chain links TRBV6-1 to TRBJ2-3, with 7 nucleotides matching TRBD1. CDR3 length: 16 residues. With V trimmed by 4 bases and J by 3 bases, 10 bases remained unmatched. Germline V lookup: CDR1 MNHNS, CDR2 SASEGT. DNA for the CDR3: TGTGCCAGCAGTGGCCGGACAGGCGTCGGGACAGATACGCAGTATTTT. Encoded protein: CASSGRTGVGTDTQYF.

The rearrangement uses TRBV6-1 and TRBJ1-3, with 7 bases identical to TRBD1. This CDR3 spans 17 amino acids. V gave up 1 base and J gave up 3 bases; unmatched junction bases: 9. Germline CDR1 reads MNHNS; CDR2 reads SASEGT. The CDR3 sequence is CASSEDPNRGSGNTIYF. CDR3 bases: TGTGCCAGCAGTGAAGACCCTAACAGGGGAAGTGGAAACACCATATATTTT.

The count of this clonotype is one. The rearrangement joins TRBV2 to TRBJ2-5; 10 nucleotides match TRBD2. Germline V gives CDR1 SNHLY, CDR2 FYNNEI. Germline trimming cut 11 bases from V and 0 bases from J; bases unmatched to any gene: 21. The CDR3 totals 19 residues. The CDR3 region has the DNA TGTGCCTTCAGTCCCTGGGCGGGACTAGCGCTCCCTAACCAAGAGACCCAGTACTTC. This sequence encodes CAFSPWAGLALPNQETQYF.

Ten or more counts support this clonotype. The CDR3 coding sequence is TGTGCCAGCAGCTTTTTTTCAGCGGGGGCCACCGGGGAGCTGTTTTTT. Translation: CASSFFSAGATGELFF. V gene TRBV5-6 combines with J gene TRBJ2-2; TRBD2 matches at 8 bases. Germline V gene data show CDR1 as SGHDT and CDR2 as YYEEEE. The CDR3 length is 16 residues. With 2 bases clipped from V and 4 bases from J, the junction kept 7 bases outside the gene matches. The full variable domain, completed using reference TRBV5-6 and TRBJ2-2, is DAGVTQSPTHLIKTRGQQVTLRCSPKSGHDTVSWYQQALGQGPQFIFQYYEEEERQRGNFPDRFSGHQFPNYSSELNVNALLLGDSALYLCASSFFSAGATGELFFGEGSRLTVL.

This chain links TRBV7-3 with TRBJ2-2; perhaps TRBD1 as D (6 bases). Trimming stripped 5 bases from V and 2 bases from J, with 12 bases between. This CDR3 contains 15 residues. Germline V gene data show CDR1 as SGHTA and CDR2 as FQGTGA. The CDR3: CASSPGHFNTGELFF. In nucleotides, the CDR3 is TGTGCCAGCAGCCCGGGACACTTTAACACCGGGGAGCTGTTTTTT.

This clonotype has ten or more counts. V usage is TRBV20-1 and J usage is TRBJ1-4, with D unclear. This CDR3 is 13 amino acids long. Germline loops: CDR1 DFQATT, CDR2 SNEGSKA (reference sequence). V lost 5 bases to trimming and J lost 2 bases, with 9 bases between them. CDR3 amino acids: CSAGRGTNEKLFF. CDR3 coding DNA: TGCAGTGCTGGTCGAGGGACTAATGAAAAACTGTTTTTT.

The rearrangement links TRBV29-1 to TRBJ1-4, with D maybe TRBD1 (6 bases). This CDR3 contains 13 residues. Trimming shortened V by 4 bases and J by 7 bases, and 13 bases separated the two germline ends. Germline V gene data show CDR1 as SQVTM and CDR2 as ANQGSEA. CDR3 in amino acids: CSVGDRTSEKLFF. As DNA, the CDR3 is TGCAGCGTTGGAGACAGGACCAGTGAAAAACTGTTTTTT.

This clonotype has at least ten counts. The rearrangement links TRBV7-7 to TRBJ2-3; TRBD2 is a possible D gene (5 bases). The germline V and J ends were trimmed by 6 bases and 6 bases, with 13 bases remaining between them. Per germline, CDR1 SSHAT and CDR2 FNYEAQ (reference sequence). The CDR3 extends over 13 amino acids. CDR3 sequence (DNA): TGTGCCAGCAGTCCGGAAGCGGACGATACGCAGTATTTT. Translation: CASSPEADDTQYF.

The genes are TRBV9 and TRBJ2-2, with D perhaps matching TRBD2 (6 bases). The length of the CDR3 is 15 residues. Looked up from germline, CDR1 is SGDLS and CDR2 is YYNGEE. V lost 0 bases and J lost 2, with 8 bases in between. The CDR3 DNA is TGTGCCAGCAGCGTAGCGGGGGAAAACACCGGGGAGCTGTTTTTT. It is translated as CASSVAGENTGELFF.

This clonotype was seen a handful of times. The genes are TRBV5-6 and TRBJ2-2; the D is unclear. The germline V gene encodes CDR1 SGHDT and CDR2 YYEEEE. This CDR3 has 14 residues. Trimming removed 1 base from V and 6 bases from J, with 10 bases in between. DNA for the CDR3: TGTGCCAGCAGCTTGATCGTGGGTGCCGGGGAGCTGTTTTTT. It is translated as CASSLIVGAGELFF.